One and the same sample provided the 4 T cell receptor beta chains below, sequenced in a study of immune cell composition in non-small cell lung cancer. Assay: immunoSEQ multiplex PCR; the TCRdb copy retains only in-frame clones and omits some. The table has under 2,000 clones, around three quarters seen once. Sequenced material: lung tumor tissue. The receptor source for this set is a human donor with non-small cell lung cancer.

V usage is TRBV9 and J usage is TRBJ2-3, with D maybe TRBD2 (6 bases). CDR3 length: 15 amino acids. Per germline, CDR1 SGDLS and CDR2 YYNGEE. V lost 0 bases and J lost 5, with 13 bases in between. The CDR3 reads CASSVGGGRLDTQYF. CDR3 sequence (DNA): TGTGCCAGCAGCGTAGGTGGAGGGCGGCTAGATACGCAGTATTTT.

This chain links TRBV6-5 with TRBJ1-5; possible D gene TRBD1, 6 bases. The CDR3 totals 15 residues. Germline assignment: CDR1 MNHEY and CDR2 SVGAGI. V was clipped by 0 bases and J by 11 bases, with 17 bases between them. CDR3: CASSYSVGGEGAQHF. The CDR3 DNA is TGTGCCAGCAGTTACTCGGTTGGTGGAGAGGGGGCCCAGCATTTT.

J is TRBJ2-7 and V is TRBV7-9; possible D gene TRBD1, 6 bases. This CDR3 has 15 amino acids. Looked up from germline, CDR1 is SEHNR and CDR2 is FQNEAQ (reference sequence). V lost 4 bases, J lost 7 bases, and 20 bases lay in between. The CDR3 region has the DNA TGTGCCAGCAGCTCCGGACAGACCTCCGCGTGGGAGCAGTACTTC. Its translation: CASSSGQTSAWEQYF. Based on the CDR3 plus reference TRBV7-9 and TRBJ2-7, the full variable domain is DTGVSQNPRHKITKRGQNVTFRCDPISEHNRLYWYRQTLGQGPEFLTYFQNEAQLEKSRLLSDRFSAERPKGSFSTLEIQRTEQGDSAMYLCASSSGQTSAWEQYFGPGTRLTVT.

The chain couples TRBV5-4 to TRBJ1-1; D might be TRBD1 (5 bases). Germline V gene sequence: CDR1 SGHNT, CDR2 YYREEE (reference sequence). The CDR3 is made up of 14 amino acids. Trimming cost V 0 bases and J 4 bases, with 10 bases left between them. CDR3 bases: TGTGCCAGCAGCTTGGAAGGGGCGGTCACTGAAGCTTTCTTT. Protein: CASSLEGAVTEAFF.